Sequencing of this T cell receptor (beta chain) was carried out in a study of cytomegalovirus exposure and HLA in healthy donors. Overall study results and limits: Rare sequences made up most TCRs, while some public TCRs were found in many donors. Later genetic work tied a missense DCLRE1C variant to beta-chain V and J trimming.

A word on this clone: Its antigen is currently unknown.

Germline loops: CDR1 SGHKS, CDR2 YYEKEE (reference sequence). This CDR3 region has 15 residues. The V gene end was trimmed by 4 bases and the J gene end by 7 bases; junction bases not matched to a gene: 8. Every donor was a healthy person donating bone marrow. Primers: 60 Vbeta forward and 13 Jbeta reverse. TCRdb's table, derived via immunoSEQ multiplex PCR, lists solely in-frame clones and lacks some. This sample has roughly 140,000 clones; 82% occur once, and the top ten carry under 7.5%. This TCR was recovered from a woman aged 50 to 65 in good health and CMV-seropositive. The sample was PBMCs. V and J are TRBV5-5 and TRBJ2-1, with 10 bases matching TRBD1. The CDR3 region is CASSLEGQGRNEQFF. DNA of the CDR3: TGTGCCAGCAGCCTAGAGGGACAGGGGAGGAATGAGCAGTTCTTC.